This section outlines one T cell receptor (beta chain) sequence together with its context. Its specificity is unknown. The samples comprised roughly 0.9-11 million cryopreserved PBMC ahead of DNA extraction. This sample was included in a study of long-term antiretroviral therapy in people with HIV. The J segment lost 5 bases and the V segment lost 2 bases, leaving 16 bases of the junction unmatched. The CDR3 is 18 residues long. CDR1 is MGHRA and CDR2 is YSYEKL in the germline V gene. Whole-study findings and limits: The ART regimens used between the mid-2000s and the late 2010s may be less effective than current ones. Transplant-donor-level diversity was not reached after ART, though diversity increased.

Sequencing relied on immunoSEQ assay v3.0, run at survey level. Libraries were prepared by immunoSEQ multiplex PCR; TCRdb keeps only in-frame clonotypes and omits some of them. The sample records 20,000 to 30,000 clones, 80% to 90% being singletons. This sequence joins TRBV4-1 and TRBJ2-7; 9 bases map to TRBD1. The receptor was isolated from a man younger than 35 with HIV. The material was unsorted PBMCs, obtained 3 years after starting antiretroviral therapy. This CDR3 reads CASSQHKLPGQGSHEQYF. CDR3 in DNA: TGCGCCAGCAGCCAACATAAACTTCCGGGACAGGGTTCTCACGAGCAGTACTTC.